This TCR beta chain was identified in a study of control samples from healthy donors and cancer patients. The V end was cut by 2 bases, the J end by 1 base, with 13 bases between. CDR1 and CDR2 from the germline V gene are SGHTS and YDEGEE. The CDR3 runs to 16 residues. The table came from immunoSEQ multiplex PCR; TCRdb's copy has only in-frame clones and leaves some out. This repertoire shows 120,000 or so clones, roughly 91% found once; its top ten account for 1.7%. This chain links TRBV5-8 with TRBJ1-5; perhaps TRBD1 as D (5 bases). This sequence was found in a man aged 50 or older with head and neck cancer. The sequenced material came from PBMCs. The CDR3 DNA reads as TGTGCCAGCAGCTTCGGCAGGGTGACGAGCAATCAGCCCCAGCATTTT. Protein: CASSFGRVTSNQPQHF.